What follows are 17 T cell receptor beta chains derived from one specimen sequenced in a study of response to subunit inactivated influenza vaccine. TCRdb processed the RT-PCR reads anew with MiXCR; each CDR3 protein has one entry. The sample lists a few hundred thousand distinct CDR3 sequences, approximately 10% occurring once. This sample was shared with a second study, whose subject was T cells expressing NK-cell markers. From that paper: 5'RACE template switching with UMIs produced the TCR beta cDNA.

This specimen consisted of PBMCs from blood, obtained on the day of vaccination. These receptors originate from a man aged 50 or older who received an inactivated influenza vaccine.

This clonotype was counted many times. The V call is TRBV18, the J call TRBJ2-2; possible D gene TRBD2, 5 bases. This CDR3 comprises 18 residues. Germline lookup yields CDR1 KGHSH and CDR2 LQKENI. V gave up 4 bases and J gave up 4 bases, with 22 bases separating them. DNA for the CDR3: TGTGCCAGCTCACGAGGCGGCCGAGTTCGGGCGGGCACCGGGGAGCTGTTTTTT. Translating it yields CASSRGGRVRAGTGELFF.

This clonotype was counted a few times. This chain links TRBV18 with TRBJ2-7, with D perhaps TRBD2 (5 bases). This CDR3 has 14 amino acids. V was cut by 2 bases and J by 3 bases, with 11 bases left in between. CDR1 is KGHSH, CDR2 LQKENI, per germline. The CDR3 nucleotides read TGTGCCAGCTCACCAACTCCCACTAGCTACGAGCAGTACTTC. Protein product: CASSPTPTSYEQYF.

V usage is TRBV3-1 and J usage is TRBJ1-6, with D hard to call. The CDR3 sequence is 17 residues long. The germline CDR1 and CDR2 sequences are LGHDT and YNNKEL (reference sequence). V was trimmed by 5 bases and J by 9 bases, leaving 23 bases between them. CDR3 nucleotide sequence: TGTGCCAGCAGCTCACGGACTGCATATAGCCTGGGTTCACCCCTCCACTTT. It encodes CASSSRTAYSLGSPLHF.

This clonotype was seen only a few times. The gene calls are TRBV6-5 and TRBJ2-7; D is perhaps TRBD2 (5 bases). V was cut by 1 base and J by 3 bases, with 16 bases left in between. This CDR3 is built from 16 residues. Germline assignment: CDR1 MNHEY and CDR2 SVGAGI. For the CDR3, the DNA is TGTGCCAGCAGTTACTTTCGGGGTGGTTGGGTCTACGAGCAGTACTTC. Residues: CASSYFRGGWVYEQYF.

This clonotype was seen a handful of times. The chain recombines TRBV5-8 with TRBJ2-3; D is possibly TRBD2 (5 bases). V lost 1 base and J lost 1, with 10 bases in between. This CDR3 contains 15 residues. Germline V CDR1 and CDR2: SGHTS, YDEGEE. CDR3 region: CASSLRLARTDTQYF. The DNA of the CDR3 is TGTGCCAGCAGCTTGAGGCTAGCTCGCACAGATACGCAGTATTTT.

This rearrangement joins TRBV6-2 or TRBV6-3 to TRBJ2-7; D is tentatively TRBD1 or TRBD2 (5 bases each). The ends were cut back, 0 bases at V and 9 bases at J, with 24 bases in the middle. CDR3 length equals 17 residues. Germline V gene sequence: CDR1 MNHEY, CDR2 SVGEGT. The CDR3 coding sequence is TGTGCCAGCAGTTACTCGAGTTCTACGGGACCCTTCTTTTGGCAGTACTTC. This encodes CASSYSSSTGPFFWQYF.

The V and J genes are TRBV7-9 and TRBJ2-1, with 13 bases aligning to TRBD2. Germline V CDR1 and CDR2: SEHNR, FQNEAQ (reference sequence). The length of the CDR3 is 14 residues. J lost 12 bases, V lost 3 bases, and 5 bases had no gene match. DNA of the CDR3: TGTGCCAGCAGCTTGGGACTAGCGGGGATTAGGCAGTTCTTC. Its translation is CASSLGLAGIRQFF.

The sample holds a few counts of this clonotype. The chain carries TRBV19 and TRBJ2-2; D tentatively fits TRBD1 or TRBD2 (5 bases each). Germline V lookup: CDR1 LNHDA, CDR2 SQIVND (reference sequence). The CDR3 extends over 15 amino acids. V was clipped by 1 base and J by 6 bases, with 12 bases between them. In DNA, the CDR3 is TGTGCCAGTAGTATAGTAGGGGACCGAGCCGGGGAGCTGTTTTTT. This codes for CASSIVGDRAGELFF.

This clonotype was found a few times. The rearrangement uses TRBV3-1 and TRBJ2-4, with TRBD2 identical over 10 bases. The CDR3 sequence is 15 residues long. The trim removed 1 base at V and 6 bases at J, leaving 3 bases unmatched. Germline V gene lookup returns CDR1 LGHDT and CDR2 YNNKEL (reference sequence). In nucleotides, the CDR3 is TGTGCCAGCAGCCAAGGGTCTAGCGGGGGAAACATTCAGTACTTC. Translation gives CASSQGSSGGNIQYF.

The rearrangement joins TRBV12-3 or TRBV12-4 to TRBJ1-6, with 7 positions matching TRBD1. V lost 6 bases, J lost 10 bases, and 9 bases stayed unmatched. This CDR3 comprises 14 residues. The DNA for the CDR3 is TGTGCCAGCAGAGCAGGGGGGTCGGGGTCACCCCTCCACTTT. It codes for CASRAGGSGSPLHF.

A few counts support this clonotype. The genes are TRBV4-2 and TRBJ2-7, with D perhaps matching TRBD2 (6 bases). Germline lookup yields CDR1 LGHNA and CDR2 YNFKEQ. The CDR3 is 14 residues long. The V gene lost 5 bases and the J gene lost 2 bases, with 13 bases spanning the gap. CDR3 DNA sequence: TGTGCCAGCAGCTCAGAGGGACTTACCTACGAGCAGTACTTC. Protein: CASSSEGLTYEQYF.

The table lists this clonotype with a few counts. This chain uses TRBV18 with TRBJ1-5; 10 bases line up with TRBD1. Germline CDR1 and CDR2: KGHSH and LQKENI. CDR3 size: 14 residues. The ends lost 3 bases at V and 5 bases at J; junction bases unmatched: 1. CDR3 region: CASSPGTGDQPQHF. In nucleotides, the CDR3 is TGTGCCAGCTCACCCGGGACAGGGGATCAGCCCCAGCATTTT.

This chain joins TRBV5-1 and TRBJ2-3, with D maybe TRBD1 (6 bases). The V end was cut by 2 bases, the J end by 4 bases, with 14 bases between. The CDR3 covers 15 residues. Germline V gene lookup returns CDR1 SGHRS and CDR2 YFSETQ. The CDR3 protein is CASSFKQPGADTQYF. The CDR3 nucleotides read TGCGCCAGCAGCTTCAAACAGCCAGGGGCAGATACGCAGTATTTT.

CDR3 nucleotides: TGCGCCAGCAGCTTGGGGGACAGGGTCGGAAATGAAAAACTGTTTTTT. Its protein is CASSLGDRVGNEKLFF. The rearrangement joins TRBV5-1 to TRBJ1-4, with 9 bases fitting TRBD1. The CDR3 is made up of 16 amino acids. Trimming removed 0 bases from V and 5 bases from J; junction bases left unmatched: 5. In germline, CDR1 is SGHRS, CDR2 YFSETQ.

This clonotype came up a few times. The V gene is TRBV11-2, the J gene TRBJ1-2, with D uncertain. The V and J ends lost 3 bases and 5 bases respectively, with 10 bases between them. This CDR3 is built from 13 residues. Germline-derived CDR1 and CDR2 are SGHAT and FQNNGV. The CDR3 sequence is CASSLGREYGYTF. CDR3 coding DNA: TGTGCCAGCAGCTTGGGCCGAGAGTATGGCTACACCTTC.

This clonotype was detected many times. V and J are TRBV10-3 and TRBJ1-1, with 7 bases that match TRBD1. The CDR3 totals 15 residues. CDR1 and CDR2 from the germline V gene are ENHRY and SYGVKD. V lost 2 bases and J lost 4; bases outside the gene matches: 7. The chain's CDR3 is CAISEALQGPTEAFF. CDR3 in DNA: TGTGCCATCAGTGAGGCTTTACAGGGGCCCACTGAAGCTTTCTTT.

The rearrangement links TRBV20-1 to TRBJ2-7; weak D call: TRBD1 (6 bases). The CDR3 has 14 residues. Germline CDR1 reads DFQATT; CDR2 reads SNEGSKA (reference sequence). Trimming cost V 5 bases and J 1 base, with 15 bases left between them. The CDR3 loop is CSASDRIRSYEQYF. The CDR3 DNA follows: TGCAGTGCTTCCGACAGGATACGTTCCTACGAGCAGTACTTC.